These 29 T cell receptor beta chains share one sample of origin, sequenced in a study of T-cell reconstitution after alpha-beta-depleted transplantation in children (dated by TCRdb to the mid-2010s). Libraries were constructed by PCR. The instrument was an Illumina HiSeq 2500. Molecular barcoding was employed in the preparation of TCR libraries, with unique molecular identifiers being used to normalize TCRbeta repertoire quantification. Using fastp trimming at Q25 and MiXCR clonotype assembly, TCRdb reanalyzed the public sequencing data and kept in-frame beta chains. For every CDR3 protein sequence, its rows merge into one entry that carries the most common genes and DNA. The sample table contains approximately 240,000 distinct CDR3 sequences; only one count was recorded for 11% of them. The leading ten clones occupy 25% to 30% of the sample. According to the study, the label for this sample's treatment or condition signals: allogeneic hematopoietic cell transplantation with graft depleted of TCRalphabeta T cells and CD19 B cells.

The sample here was PBMCs, taken before TCRalphabeta/CD19-depleted stem cell transplant. The receptors were gathered from a child less than two years old with acute myeloid leukemia, due to receive a stem cell transplant.

In its sample, this clonotype was seen many times. The rearrangement uses TRBV7-9 and TRBJ1-2; TRBD1 is a possible D gene (6 bases). The V and J ends lost 2 bases and 12 bases respectively, with 10 bases between them. The length of the CDR3 is 11 residues. The germline CDR1 and CDR2 sequences are SEHNR and FQNEAQ (reference sequence). CDR3 residues: CASSLWGPHTF. The DNA of the CDR3 is TGTGCCAGCAGCTTATGGGGGCCCCACACCTTC.

This clonotype was recorded at least ten times. The chain uses TRBV11-2 and TRBJ2-4; 9 nucleotides agree with TRBD2. V lost 3 bases and J lost 7; bases outside the gene matches: 7. Germline CDR1 reads SGHAT; CDR2 reads FQNNGV. The CDR3 extends over 15 amino acids. This CDR3 reads CASSLAGLAINIQYF. The CDR3, as DNA: TGTGCCAGCAGCTTGGCGGGACTAGCTATTAACATTCAGTACTTC.

The chain combines TRBV20-1 with TRBJ2-1, with TRBD2 matching over 9 bases. Germline CDR1 and CDR2: DFQATT and SNEGSKA (reference sequence). The CDR3 runs to 15 residues. V shed 1 base, J shed 6 bases, and the junction held 7 bases outside the gene matches. In DNA, the CDR3 is TGCAGTGCTAGAGTCGCGGGAGGGCCTGGCAATGAGCAGTTCTTC. This codes for CSARVAGGPGNEQFF.

This clonotype was observed once. Its ends do not fully match the called genes, so a read error is possible. V usage is TRBV7-8 and J usage is TRBJ1-1; no clear D. The CDR3 consists of 13 residues. CDR1 and CDR2 from the germline V gene are SGHVS and FQNEAQ. CDR3 nucleotide sequence: TGTGCCAGCAGCGTTGGACCGAACACTGAAGTTTTCTTT. Translation gives CASSVGPNTEVFF.

The table lists this clonotype with a few counts. This rearrangement joins TRBV20-1 to TRBJ2-1; 9 bases are a match to TRBD2. This CDR3 spans 14 amino acids. Germline CDR1 and CDR2: DFQATT and SNEGSKA (reference sequence). With 6 bases clipped from V and 8 bases from J, the junction kept 11 bases outside the gene matches. DNA for the CDR3: TGCAGTGCCACGGGGCGGGAGGGATTCCATGAGCAGTTCTTC. Translating it yields CSATGREGFHEQFF.

The chain joins TRBV5-1 to TRBJ2-1; D uncertain. Germline loops: CDR1 SGHRS, CDR2 YFSETQ. This CDR3 contains 13 residues. Trimming took 1 base from V and 4 from J, leaving 6 bases between them. The CDR3 reads CASSLWVYNEQFF. Here the CDR3 DNA reads TGCGCCAGCAGCTTGTGGGTTTACAATGAGCAGTTCTTC.

This clonotype was picked up many times. J is TRBJ2-1 and V is TRBV9, with a tentative D call TRBD1 (5 bases). The CDR3 sequence is 16 residues long. In germline, CDR1 is SGDLS, CDR2 YYNGEE. Between the trimmed V and J ends, which lost 4 bases and 0 bases, there was a span of 14 bases. CDR3 residues: CASSTRTLSSYNEQFF. Written as DNA, the CDR3 is TGTGCCAGCAGCACCCGGACACTGAGCTCCTACAATGAGCAGTTCTTC.

This clonotype has only a few counts. The chain is built from TRBV4-1 and TRBJ1-1; D perhaps matches TRBD1 (5 bases). Germline V gene lookup returns CDR1 MGHRA and CDR2 YSYEKL. Trimming took 5 bases from V and 6 from J, leaving 19 bases between them. This CDR3 has 15 amino acids. CDR3: CASSYGGAGYAEAFF. In nucleotides, the CDR3 is TGCGCCAGCAGCTATGGAGGGGCCGGCTACGCTGAAGCTTTCTTT.

This clonotype was detected ten times or more. V usage is TRBV14 and J usage is TRBJ2-7, with TRBD2 matching 14 bases. The CDR3 totals 16 residues. V dropped 0 bases and J dropped 7; count of bases not matched to a gene: 5. The V gene's germline CDR1 is SGHDN and CDR2 FVKESK. The CDR3 DNA follows: TGTGCCAGCAGCCAAGATCCGGGACTAGCGGGAGTTGAGCAGTACTTC. Its protein product is CASSQDPGLAGVEQYF.

This clonotype was counted ten times or more. This chain connects TRBV12-3 or TRBV12-4 to TRBJ2-2, with D perhaps matching TRBD2 (5 bases). Trimming cost V 3 bases and J 6 bases, with 8 bases left between them. The CDR3 runs to 13 residues. The CDR3 DNA reads TGTGCCAGCAGTTTCTCGAGGGCCGGGGAGCTGTTTTTT. Translated: CASSFSRAGELFF.

This clonotype came up a few times. The chain couples TRBV6-1 to TRBJ2-3; 7 positions agree with TRBD2. Germline lookup yields CDR1 MNHNS and CDR2 SASEGT. This CDR3 has 14 residues. Trimming took 3 bases from V and 4 from J; bases not matched to a gene: 4. The CDR3 protein is CASSELGGSDTQYF. CDR3 nucleotide sequence: TGTGCCAGCAGTGAGCTGGGAGGGTCAGATACGCAGTATTTT.

This clonotype has a count of ten or more. The chain is built from TRBV7-2 and TRBJ2-2; TRBD2 agrees at 7 bases. CDR1 SGHTA and CDR2 FQGNSA come from the germline V gene. The CDR3 runs to 16 residues. With 2 bases clipped from V and 4 bases from J, the junction kept 7 bases outside the gene matches. CDR3 sequence (DNA): TGTGCCAGCAGCTTATACACGGGAGGCGGCACCGGGGAGCTGTTTTTT. This encodes CASSLYTGGGTGELFF.

V and J are TRBV12-3 or TRBV12-4 and TRBJ2-1, with D possibly matching TRBD1 (6 bases). The CDR3 spans 15 residues. V was trimmed by 5 bases and J by 3 bases, leaving 14 bases between them. Here the CDR3 DNA reads TGTGCCAGCAGTCCCCGCGGCAGGGGCTACAATGAGCAGTTCTTC. Translating it yields CASSPRGRGYNEQFF.

At least ten counts were recorded for this clonotype. V gene TRBV7-2 combines with J gene TRBJ1-1, with 7 bases matching TRBD1. The V gene end was trimmed by 3 bases and the J gene end by 0 bases; junction bases not matched to a gene: 4. This CDR3 is 15 amino acids long. Looked up from germline, CDR1 is SGHTA and CDR2 is FQGNSA. For the CDR3, the DNA is TGTGCCAGCAGCTTTAACAGGGGCATGAACACTGAAGCTTTCTTT. It codes for CASSFNRGMNTEAFF.

The V gene is TRBV2, the J gene TRBJ2-5, with 9 bases matching TRBD1. Unmatched junction bases numbered 11, after V lost 5 bases and J lost 4 bases. Germline loops: CDR1 SNHLY, CDR2 FYNNEI. The CDR3 runs to 16 residues. This CDR3 reads CASSPQGAIRGETQYF. The DNA for the CDR3 is TGTGCCAGCAGTCCACAGGGGGCTATTAGGGGAGAGACCCAGTACTTC.

The V call is TRBV7-1, the J call TRBJ2-3; D is perhaps TRBD2 (5 bases). TRBV7-1 is filed as an ORF, its function uncertain. The CDR3 length is 17 residues. Trimming left V 4 bases short and J 0 bases short, with 17 bases between. DNA of the CDR3: TGTGCCAGCAGCTATCGCGGACTTCCCCCTAGCACAGATACGCAGTATTTT. This encodes CASSYRGLPPSTDTQYF.

This clonotype was picked up many times. The V and J genes are TRBV10-3 and TRBJ2-7; D is perhaps TRBD2 (6 bases). The length of the CDR3 is 15 residues. Germline V gene sequence: CDR1 ENHRY, CDR2 SYGVKD. V was clipped by 0 bases and J by 2 bases, with 11 bases between them. CDR3 amino acids: CAISESGGDTYEQYF. The CDR3 DNA is TGTGCCATCAGTGAGTCGGGGGGTGATACCTACGAGCAGTACTTC.

This clonotype was picked up many times. The chain links TRBV7-2 to TRBJ1-6; the D gene is possibly TRBD1 (6 bases). Trimming pared 7 bases from V and 0 bases from J, leaving 10 bases between. The CDR3 spans 15 residues. Germline assignment: CDR1 SGHTA and CDR2 FQGNSA. CDR3 nucleotide sequence: TGTGCCAGCATCGACAGGAGCTCCTATAATTCACCCCTCCACTTT. Encoded protein: CASIDRSSYNSPLHF.

This clonotype turned up a few times. The chain uses TRBV13 and TRBJ1-1; D not certain. The CDR3 runs 14 residues. Looked up from germline, CDR1 is PRHDT and CDR2 is FYEKMQ (reference sequence). Trimming removed 0 bases from V and 0 bases from J, with 5 bases in between. In DNA form, the CDR3 reads TGTGCCAGCAGCTTAGGCGAGATGAACACTGAAGCTTTCTTT. Its protein is CASSLGEMNTEAFF.

The rearrangement joins TRBV7-9 to TRBJ1-2, with D perhaps matching TRBD1 (5 bases). The germline V gene encodes CDR1 SEHNR and CDR2 FQNEAQ (reference sequence). There are 11 residues in the CDR3. Trimming removed 1 base from V and 8 bases from J, with 5 bases in between. CDR3 nucleotides: TGTGCCAGCAGCTTAGAGGGGGGCTACACCTTC. Its protein is CASSLEGGYTF.

The gene calls are TRBV24-1 and TRBJ2-6; D is perhaps TRBD1 or TRBD2 (5 bases each). This CDR3 has 17 amino acids. Germline V gives CDR1 KGHDR, CDR2 SFDVKD. With 5 bases removed from V and 0 bases from J, the gap between germline ends came to 13 bases. For the CDR3, the DNA is TGTGCCACCAGTGGCCGGGACCCCTACTCTGGGGCCAACGTCCTGACTTTC. It encodes CATSGRDPYSGANVLTF.

This clonotype has a handful of counts. The chain combines TRBV28 with TRBJ1-2; D remains unclear. CDR1 and CDR2 from the germline V gene are MDHEN and SYDVKM. The V and J ends lost 6 bases and 2 bases respectively, with 7 bases between them. The CDR3 loop spans 12 amino acids. Here the CDR3 DNA reads TGTGCCAGCAGCCAGAGGAACTATGGCTACACCTTC. Encoded protein: CASSQRNYGYTF.

On this clonotype itself: At one of its ends the junction is not consistent with the germline gene, which may arise from a read error. V is TRBV7-9 and J is TRBJ1-3, with D hard to call. The CDR3 has 12 residues. Germline V lookup: CDR1 SEHNR, CDR2 FQNEAQ (reference sequence). CDR3 protein: CASTASGNTIYF. CDR3 sequence (DNA): TGTGCCAGCACCGCCTCTGGAAACACCATATATTTC.

The rearrangement links TRBV20-1 to TRBJ1-5; 8 positions agree with TRBD1. V shed 6 bases, J shed 7 bases, and the junction held 11 bases outside the gene matches. The CDR3 covers 14 residues. CDR1 is DFQATT, CDR2 SNEGSKA, per germline (reference sequence). CDR3 region: CSAKTRQGWQPQHF. Written as DNA, the CDR3 is TGCAGTGCAAAAACCCGACAGGGGTGGCAGCCCCAGCATTTT.

This clonotype was found many times. The V and J genes are TRBV29-1 and TRBJ2-2; TRBD2 aligns across 14 bases. This CDR3 contains 17 residues. The V gene end was trimmed by 6 bases and the J gene end by 5 bases; junction bases not matched to a gene: 11. The V gene's germline CDR1 is SQVTM and CDR2 ANQGSEA. The CDR3 region has the DNA TGCAGCGTCTCCCCGGGACTAGCGGGAGTCGGGACCGGGGAGCTGTTTTTT. Amino acid sequence: CSVSPGLAGVGTGELFF.

This clonotype was seen many times. The V gene is TRBV24-1, the J gene TRBJ1-2; TRBD1 might be the D (5 bases). V lost 5 bases, J lost 6 bases, and 15 bases lay in between. This CDR3 region has 14 residues. From germline, CDR1 is KGHDR and CDR2 SFDVKD. The CDR3 DNA follows: TGTGCCACCAGTGCTCCCCAGGGTGTGGATGGCTACACCTTC. The encoded protein is CATSAPQGVDGYTF.

At least ten counts were recorded for this clonotype. The chain is built from TRBV7-2 and TRBJ2-7; TRBD2 matches 9 bases. Germline-derived CDR1 and CDR2 are SGHTA and FQGNSA. The ends lost 4 bases at V and 2 bases at J; junction bases unmatched: 12. The CDR3 sequence is 17 residues long. The CDR3 nucleotides are TGTGCCAGCAGCTCCCGCCAGACTAGCGGAGCCCCCTACGAGCAGTACTTC. Its protein product is CASSSRQTSGAPYEQYF.

The chain couples TRBV28 to TRBJ1-2; possible D gene TRBD1, 5 bases. Trimming left V 3 bases short and J 11 bases short, with 13 bases between. The CDR3 length is 12 residues. Germline lookup yields CDR1 MDHEN and CDR2 SYDVKM. The CDR3 bases are TGTGCCAGCAGTTTGAGTGTCAGGGAGTACACCTTC. It encodes CASSLSVREYTF.

This clonotype has a count of ten or more. V is TRBV20-1 and J is TRBJ2-1, with D uncertain. In germline, CDR1 is DFQATT, CDR2 SNEGSKA (reference sequence). V was trimmed by 7 bases and J by 1 base, leaving 8 bases between them. This CDR3 is built from 12 residues. In nucleotides, the CDR3 is TGCAGTGAAAGAACTTCCTACAATGAGCAGTTCTTC. It is translated as CSERTSYNEQFF.